This TCR beta chain was identified during a study of response to subunit inactivated influenza vaccine. To note about this clonotype: The antigen is unknown.

TCRdb reanalysed the RT-PCR reads using MiXCR and keeps one entry per CDR3 protein. The sample consists of roughly 460,000 distinct CDR3 sequences, about 10% of them appearing once. Study-wide findings and caveats: It was the authors' suggestion that each seasonal influenza vaccination recruits few new T cells.

Germline lookup yields CDR1 SGHVS and CDR2 FQNEAQ. The CDR3 consists of 16 residues. With V trimmed by 2 bases and J by 6 bases, 7 bases remained unmatched. The rearrangement uses TRBV7-8 and TRBJ2-2, with 9 positions matching TRBD2. Sequenced here: PBMCs from blood, sampled around seven weeks after vaccination. The source is a man aged 50-60 years who received an inactivated influenza vaccine. CDR3 residues: CASSLIDSGGPGELFF. The CDR3 DNA reads TGTGCCAGCAGCTTAATCGATAGCGGGGGCCCCGGGGAGCTGTTTTTT.